This T cell receptor (beta chain) was retrieved from a study of Graves' ophthalmopathy and Graves' hyperthyroidism (dated by TCRdb to 2016 to 2019). For the study in its entirety: Peripheral blood samples were taken at the time of initial diagnosis, before any treatment was given. To tell Graves' ophthalmopathy apart from Graves' hyperthyroidism, and to predict which patients would progress to ophthalmopathy, the study relied on TCR beta repertoire signatures. In total, 135 blood samples were TCR-sequenced: around 42 ophthalmopathy, some 75 hyperthyroidism and roughly 17 hyperthyroidism-to-ophthalmopathy patients. To explore V-J signatures that distinguish ophthalmopathy from hyperthyroidism, a discovery set of under 110 patients was enrolled, made up of 43 with ophthalmopathy and fewer than 60 with stable hyperthyroidism. For independent validation, a separate cohort was made up of approximately 18 hyperthyroidism patients plus 17 patients who later progressed from hyperthyroidism to ophthalmopathy. In five to seven hyperthyroidism patients, the T-cell repertoire of thyroid tissue was compared with the T-cell repertoire of blood. Once sampling was done, hyperthyroidism patients were given methimazole at a starting dose of 30 mg daily, while ophthalmopathy patients were given high-dose intravenous methylprednisolone. The 100 discovery patients were divided at random into training and test sets in a 7:3 ratio. General study outcomes and caveats: No statistical method was used to set the sample size in advance, and the investigators knew which group each participant was assigned to. Most expanded thyroid clonotypes with a frequency above 0.001 also appeared in blood, which suggests that blood repertoires may reflect the immune response in the thyroid. In validation, the model predicted ophthalmopathy progression with nearly 71% sensitivity and roughly 72% specificity; more than ten predicted patients were CT-confirmed with GO in a median of 6.5 months. Ophthalmopathy was separated from stable hyperthyroidism by the 13-signature model with 85% to 90% sensitivity and 81% to 84% specificity in cross-validation and with 80%/75% in the test set.

Patients with ophthalmopathy had moderately to severely active disease, with a Clinical Activity Score of 3 or more, a NOSPECS grade of 4 or more, and a disease duration of less than 3 months. Patients with other autoimmune diseases, uncontrolled infections, pregnancy or lactation were excluded from the study. Clinical symptoms, serum thyroxine, TRAb, thyroid ultrasound and orbital computed tomography formed the basis of the diagnosis. Using Ficoll-Paque density gradient centrifugation, PBMCs were isolated from 10 ml of fresh peripheral blood. Total RNA was extracted with Trizol reagent and quality-checked on an Agilent 2100 Bioanalyzer. For repertoire sequencing, TCR beta CDR3 regions were amplified from RNA transcripts. HTBI primers and the Qiagen OneStep RT-PCR kit were used in a first-round RT-PCR, which was followed by a second-round multiplex PCR, size selection and purification. Libraries were sequenced paired-end with 100 bp reads on an Illumina HiSeq2000. Per the source publication's procedure: SOAPnuke was used to process the reads, removing any read that contained adapters or uncalled bases, had a mean Phred below 15, or lacked an exact match to the constant primer or identifier. High-quality paired reads were merged with COPE v1.2.5. Unique nucleotide sequences were defined as clonotypes and aligned to IMGT TRB V, D and J references using MiTCR v1.1. The analysis was limited to V-J combinations with a frequency above 0.0001, which together covered approximately 99% of the repertoires. For each V-J combination, a TCR clonal expansion and chaos score was defined as the ratio of F50 clonal expansion to chaos observed in the TCRdist matrix. Welch's t-statistics and random forest were used to reduce features to about 14 V-J combinations, which were fed into a naive Bayes classifier. Thyroid-blood repertoire similarity was quantified with the Morisita-Horn index. The raw public data were reprocessed by TCRdb itself: fastp quality trimming at Q25, MiXCR clonotype calling, in-frame beta chains only. Duplicate CDR3 protein sequences are folded into a single record with the most common DNA and genes. The V and J calls reflect TCRdb's pipeline rather than the authors' work. For this sample the table gives about 500,000 distinct CDR3 sequences, of which approximately 15% were detected only once. Of the sample, about 9.4% is held by the ten largest clones.

From cysteine to phenylalanine, the CDR3 is 15 amino acids long. The kept DNA is CDR3 alone, 45 bases in frame from the first base. Here V drops 7 bases and J drops 5 bases, and the junction holds 13 bases not matched to any gene. CDR1 and CDR2 were assigned from the germline V gene as MNHEY and SVGEGT. This clonotype was seen ten or more times. The antigen it recognizes is unknown. Nothing much larger sits one base from this clone, and base qualities are not available. The sequenced material came from blood. The source is a woman in her 30s with Graves' ophthalmopathy. Donor details come from another sample of the same person, matched by shared clones. This receptor chain uses TRBV6-2 or TRBV6-3 and TRBJ2-5; TRBD2 agrees with 7 junctional bases. Here the CDR3 is given as CASNYGGTEAETQYF. The DNA reads TGTGCCAGCAACTACGGGGGGACTGAGGCGGAGACCCAGTACTTC.